The entry below describes one TCR beta chain. The CDR3 contains 13 residues. CDR1 is SEHNR and CDR2 is FQNEAQ in the germline V gene (reference sequence). The germline V and J ends were trimmed by 5 bases and 5 bases, with 12 bases remaining between them. These data come from a study of graft-versus-host responses after intestinal transplantation. Using immunoSEQ multiplex PCR, the repertoire was profiled, and TCRdb retains in-frame clones only, with some absent. The data hold roughly 53,000 clones, with around 90% observed a single time. The sample in question was PBMCs, obtained roughly 95 weeks after intestinal transplant. The rearrangement uses TRBV7-9 and TRBJ1-1; a weak D match, TRBD1 (5 bases). This clonotype originated in a human patient who received an intestinal transplant, so some T cells may come from the graft donor. CDR3 region: CASSGPGRTEAFF. The CDR3 bases are TGTGCCAGCAGCGGTCCAGGGAGGACTGAAGCTTTCTTT.